The clone carrying this T cell receptor (beta chain) was seen more than once but under ten times. Its target is unknown. Looked up from germline, CDR1 is LNHDA and CDR2 is SQIVND (reference sequence). The CDR3 is made up of 13 amino acids. V gave up 10 bases and J gave up 6 bases; unmatched junction bases: 8. In the study's own analysis: ImmunoSEQ output held junction-only sequences without quality scores, so filtering differed. TCRdb's copy holds only in-frame clones and misses some; the assay was immunoSEQ multiplex PCR. The V and J calls and clone size are taken from that table; D and trimming were inferred from the DNA. Of about 2.4 million clones in the sample, 90% to 95% were seen once. The data derive from a study of shared clonotypes between healthy human individuals. Study context: CD4 naive cells filled three plates per donor, CD4 memory three, CD8 naive two and CD8 memory one. Overall study results and limits: The generation probabilities recorded for non-shared clonotypes fell below those of clonotypes shared by all four donors.

CD4+ cells were split into CD45RA+ naive and CD45RA-negative memory subsets. The sequence derives from a man between 18 and 35 years old in good health. Some clones in this sample may be carry-over from other donors' samples. Input material: naive CD4+ T cells from PBMCs. Indicated subset: CD45RA+ positively selected. V is TRBV19 and J is TRBJ1-5, with TRBD1 identical over 8 bases. The CDR3 nucleotides read TGTGCCATCCAGGACAGGGCGGGTCAGCCCCAGCATTTT. It translates to CAIQDRAGQPQHF.